This is a list of T cell receptor beta chains from one sample in a study of cytomegalovirus exposure and HLA in healthy donors. Using immunoSEQ multiplex PCR, the repertoire was profiled, and TCRdb retains in-frame clones only, with some absent. This sample yields approximately 190,000 clones, of which 82% are seen a single time; approximately 0.8% belongs to the top ten. Sequenced material: PBMCs. The receptors shown here come from a woman aged 18-30 years in good health and CMV-seronegative. CDR3s include the opening cysteine and the closing phenylalanine or tryptophan. D genes are given only for firm matches. A row's size may be missing; if present it is once, few, many or a size class.

size	V	J	D	CDR3	DNA
NA	TRBV9	TRBJ1-2	TRBD1	CASSRQGPIYGYTF	TGTGCCAGCAGCCGACAGGGACCCATCTATGGCTACACCTTC
NA	TRBV7-9	TRBJ1-2	TRBD1	CASSTGQPNGYTF	TGTGCCAGCAGCACGGGACAGCCAAATGGCTACACCTTC
NA	TRBV6-5	TRBJ2-7	TRBD1	CASSLTGVLYEQYF	TGTGCCAGCAGTTTGACAGGGGTTCTCTACGAGCAGTACTTC
NA	TRBV27	TRBJ2-7	NA	CASSLLAGAFAREQYF	TGTGCCAGCAGTTTATTGGCAGGGGCTTTCGCGCGGGAGCAGTACTTC
NA	TRBV5-6	TRBJ1-1	NA	CASGGQGYTEAFF	TGTGCCAGCGGTGGGCAGGGGTACACTGAAGCTTTCTTT
NA	TRBV5-1	TRBJ2-5	TRBD2	CASSLRGGETQYF	TGCGCCAGCAGTCTTAGGGGAGGGGAGACCCAGTACTTC
NA	TRBV7-9	TRBJ1-1	TRBD1	CASSLNTGGGTEAFF	TGTGCCAGCAGCCTAAATACAGGGGGCGGAACTGAAGCTTTCTTT
NA	TRBV19	TRBJ2-1	TRBD2	CASSIVAGSSRNEQFF	TGTGCCAGTAGTATAGTAGCGGGATCCTCGCGCAATGAGCAGTTCTTC
few	TRBV6-6	TRBJ2-5	TRBD2	CASSELARGLETQYF	TGTGCCAGCAGCGAACTAGCGCGGGGCCTAGAGACCCAGTACTTC
NA	TRBV27	TRBJ2-5	NA	CASSLRGPETQYF	TGTGCCAGCAGTTTAAGAGGTCCAGAGACCCAGTACTTC
once	TRBV7-2	TRBJ1-5	NA	CASSLVAGLSNQPQHF	TGTGCCAGCAGCTTAGTGGCAGGACTAAGCAATCAGCCCCAGCATTTT